This entry lists 19 T cell receptor beta chains sequenced from one sample in a study of vaccination and CD4 T cells after COVID-19. Treatment indicated: approximately nine-day PBMC culture with coronavirus spike peptide pools or control peptides (ViraFEST assay). The Oncomine TCR Beta short-read assay sequenced DNA from cultured CD4+ T cells. In TCRdb, the PCR reads were re-called with MiXCR into one record per CDR3 protein. The table records about 20,000 distinct CDR3 sequences, approximately 40% of them present only once. These receptors' antigens are unknown. Sequenced input: CD4+ T cells from blood, cultured in vitro. All receptors derive from a human donor who had recovered from COVID-19.

The chain employs TRBV7-2 and TRBJ2-2; maybe TRBD1 (5 bases). From germline, CDR1 is SGHTA and CDR2 FQGNSA. V gave up 5 bases and J gave up 6 bases, with 10 bases separating them. The CDR3 contains 13 residues. The CDR3 loop is CASSQRGAGELFF. The CDR3 bases are TGTGCCAGCAGCCAAAGGGGTGCCGGGGAGCTGTTTTTT.

This clonotype has just a few counts. The chain couples TRBV19 to TRBJ1-2, with 7 nucleotides matching TRBD1. This CDR3 is 15 amino acids long. Trimming at V came to 6 bases and at J to 0 bases, leaving 7 bases not matched to a gene. The V gene's germline CDR1 is LNHDA and CDR2 SQIVND (reference sequence). CDR3 region: CASRTGTESNYGYTF. The CDR3 DNA follows: TGTGCCAGTAGGACCGGGACAGAATCTAACTATGGCTACACCTTC. The whole variable domain, remainder taken from reference TRBV19 and TRBJ1-2, is DGGITQSPKYLFRKEGQNVTLSCEQNLNHDAMYWYRQDPGQGLRLIYYSQIVNDFQKGDIAEGYSVSREKKESFPLTVTSAQKNPTAFYLCASRTGTESNYGYTFGSGTRLTVV.

This chain joins TRBV5-4 and TRBJ2-5; 11 bases map to TRBD1. The CDR3 consists of 14 residues. Trimming took 4 bases from V and 3 from J; bases not matched to a gene: 2. Germline CDR1 is SGHNT and CDR2 is YYREEE (reference sequence). CDR3 loop: CASSRTGGEETQYF. As DNA, the CDR3 is TGTGCCAGCAGCAGGACAGGGGGCGAAGAGACCCAGTACTTC.

The gene calls are TRBV19 and TRBJ2-2, with a weak D call TRBD1 (5 bases). V lost 5 bases to trimming and J lost 0 bases, with 10 bases between them. The V gene's germline CDR1 is LNHDA and CDR2 SQIVND (reference sequence). The CDR3 sequence is 15 residues long. The CDR3 sequence: CASSEQAANTGELFF. Written as DNA, the CDR3 is TGTGCCAGTAGTGAACAGGCCGCGAACACCGGGGAGCTGTTTTTT. Variable domain in full (rest from reference TRBV19 and TRBJ2-2): DGGITQSPKYLFRKEGQNVTLSCEQNLNHDAMYWYRQDPGQGLRLIYYSQIVNDFQKGDIAEGYSVSREKKESFPLTVTSAQKNPTAFYLCASSEQAANTGELFFGEGSRLTVL.

The CDR3 DNA reads TGTGCCAGCAGACGGCAGGGGAGTGTTAATGAAAAACTGTTTTTT. It is translated as CASRRQGSVNEKLFF. This chain uses TRBV6-1 with TRBJ1-4; perhaps TRBD1 as D (6 bases). Germline values: CDR1 MNHNS, CDR2 SASEGT. V was trimmed by 6 bases and J by 4 bases, leaving 15 bases between them. This CDR3 is 15 amino acids long.

This sequence joins TRBV7-2 and TRBJ2-5, with D hard to call. The CDR3 consists of 13 residues. V was pared by 3 bases and J by 0 bases, with 5 bases between. From germline, CDR1 is SGHTA and CDR2 FQGNSA. The CDR3 sequence: CASSLQDQETQYF. The CDR3 DNA sequence: TGTGCCAGCAGCTTGCAGGACCAAGAGACCCAGTACTTC.

This clonotype was detected only a few times. The J gene is TRBJ1-3, the V gene TRBV7-9; D gene unclear. The CDR3 consists of 11 residues. The V gene's germline CDR1 is SEHNR and CDR2 FQNEAQ (reference sequence). V was pared by 3 bases and J by 7 bases, with 4 bases between. CDR3 residues: CASSLDNTIYF. Here the CDR3 DNA reads TGTGCCAGCAGCTTGGACAACACCATATATTTT. The full variable domain, rest sourced from reference TRBV7-9 and TRBJ1-3, is DTGVSQNPRHKITKRGQNVTFRCDPISEHNRLYWYRQTLGQGPEFLTYFQNEAQLEKSRLLSDRFSAERPKGSFSTLEIQRTEQGDSAMYLCASSLDNTIYFGEGSWLTVV.

The chain links TRBV6-1 to TRBJ2-5; no reliable D call. CDR1 and CDR2 (germline): MNHNS, SASEGT. The CDR3 totals 15 residues. Trimming removed 6 bases from V and 4 bases from J, with 18 bases in between. The CDR3 loop is CASSPFGWVGETQYF. The CDR3 DNA is TGTGCCAGCAGCCCCTTCGGATGGGTTGGAGAGACCCAGTACTTC.

This clonotype was detected a few times. The V gene is TRBV28, the J gene TRBJ2-7; no clear D gene. Germline values: CDR1 MDHEN, CDR2 SYDVKM. V was trimmed by 2 bases and J by 0 bases, leaving 11 bases between them. The CDR3 consists of 15 residues. The CDR3 sequence is CASSLLLGSSYEQYF. DNA for the CDR3: TGTGCCAGCAGTTTACTTCTGGGCAGCTCCTACGAGCAGTACTTC.

There are a few counts of this clonotype. The V call is TRBV6-4, the J call TRBJ2-3; 8 positions agree with TRBD1. Germline loops: CDR1 MRHNA, CDR2 SNTAGT. The V segment lost 0 bases and the J segment 4 bases; nucleotides outside the gene matches: 3. The CDR3 length is 15 residues. The CDR3 spells CASSDSETGADTQYF. The CDR3 DNA reads as TGTGCCAGCAGTGACTCGGAGACAGGGGCAGATACGCAGTATTTT.

This chain uses TRBV28 with TRBJ1-5; 7 bases are shared with TRBD1. The junction had 6 bases not matched to a gene; V was cut back by 4 bases and J by 3 bases. CDR1 is MDHEN and CDR2 is SYDVKM in the germline V gene. The CDR3 spans 15 residues. This CDR3 reads CASSSPGTVNQPQHF. CDR3 coding DNA: TGTGCCAGCAGTTCCCCCGGGACAGTCAATCAGCCCCAGCATTTT. Combining the CDR3 with reference TRBV28 and TRBJ1-5 gives the whole variable domain DVKVTQSSRYLVKRTGEKVFLECVQDMDHENMFWYRQDPGLGLRLIYFSYDVKMKEKGDIPEGYSVSREKKERFSLILESASTNQTSMYLCASSSPGTVNQPQHFGDGTRLSIL.

The V and J genes are TRBV5-6 and TRBJ1-4, with no clear D. Trimming pared 2 bases from V and 4 bases from J, leaving 9 bases between. The CDR3 consists of 14 residues. Per germline, CDR1 SGHDT and CDR2 YYEEEE. CDR3 in amino acids: CASSLGSYNEKLFF. The CDR3 DNA is TGTGCCAGCAGCTTAGGCAGCTATAATGAAAAACTGTTTTTT.

The rearrangement uses TRBV20-1 and TRBJ2-5, with D perhaps TRBD2 (6 bases). The CDR3 is 15 amino acids. Germline loops: CDR1 DFQATT, CDR2 SNEGSKA (reference sequence). V lost 2 bases, J lost 6 bases, and 19 bases lay in between. CDR3 loop: CSARLPGGAVKTQYF. In DNA, the CDR3 is TGCAGTGCTAGACTCCCAGGCGGGGCGGTGAAGACCCAGTACTTC.

CDR3 amino acids: CASCPRKGHDRLYEQYF. CDR3 nucleotide sequence: TGTGCCAGCTGCCCCCGGAAGGGCCATGACCGCCTTTACGAGCAGTACTTC. This chain links TRBV6-1 with TRBJ2-7; D gene ambiguous. V lost 8 bases to trimming and J lost 4 bases, with 27 bases between them. This CDR3 comprises 17 residues. Germline CDR1 is MNHNS and CDR2 is SASEGT.

The J gene is TRBJ1-1, the V gene TRBV19; TRBD1 matches at 7 bases. The CDR3 has 15 residues. V gave up 6 bases and J gave up 10 bases; unmatched junction bases: 17. Germline CDR1 LNHDA, CDR2 SQIVND (reference sequence). The CDR3 sequence: CASSPLEGAIWVAFF. In DNA form, the CDR3 reads TGTGCCAGTAGCCCCCTAGAGGGGGCCATATGGGTAGCTTTCTTT.

The chain joins TRBV6-1 to TRBJ2-1; 9 nucleotides match TRBD2. V was pared by 10 bases and J by 7 bases, with 8 bases of the junction left unmatched. The CDR3 runs 13 residues. CDR1 is MNHNS and CDR2 is SASEGT in the germline V gene. CDR3 protein: CATQRGALNEQFF. CDR3 coding DNA: TGTGCCACCCAGCGGGGGGCCCTGAATGAGCAGTTCTTC.

V gene TRBV7-2 combines with J gene TRBJ2-5, with 8 bases lining up with TRBD2. From germline, CDR1 is SGHTA and CDR2 FQGNSA. V shed 3 bases, J shed 5 bases, and the junction held 8 bases outside the gene matches. The CDR3 has 15 residues. In DNA, the CDR3 is TGTGCCAGCAGCTTCATAGCGGGGCGGAGGGAGACCCAGTACTTC. This codes for CASSFIAGRRETQYF.

V usage is TRBV12-3 or TRBV12-4 and J usage is TRBJ2-7, with a weak D call TRBD1 (6 bases). Trimming took 6 bases from V and 3 from J, leaving 12 bases between them. The CDR3 has 13 residues. The CDR3 DNA follows: TGTGCCAGCAGATTTCTGACAGGCTACGAGCAGTACTTC. It yields the protein CASRFLTGYEQYF.

Only a few counts were recorded for this clonotype. V gene TRBV20-1 combines with J gene TRBJ2-3; D might be TRBD1 (6 bases). Between the trimmed V and J ends, which lost 3 bases and 1 base, there was a span of 8 bases. The CDR3 sequence is 13 residues long. The germline V gene has CDR1 DFQATT and CDR2 SNEGSKA (reference sequence). In DNA form, the CDR3 reads TGCAGTGCTAGGCCAGGGGGCACAGATACGCAGTATTTT. Encoded protein: CSARPGGTDTQYF.